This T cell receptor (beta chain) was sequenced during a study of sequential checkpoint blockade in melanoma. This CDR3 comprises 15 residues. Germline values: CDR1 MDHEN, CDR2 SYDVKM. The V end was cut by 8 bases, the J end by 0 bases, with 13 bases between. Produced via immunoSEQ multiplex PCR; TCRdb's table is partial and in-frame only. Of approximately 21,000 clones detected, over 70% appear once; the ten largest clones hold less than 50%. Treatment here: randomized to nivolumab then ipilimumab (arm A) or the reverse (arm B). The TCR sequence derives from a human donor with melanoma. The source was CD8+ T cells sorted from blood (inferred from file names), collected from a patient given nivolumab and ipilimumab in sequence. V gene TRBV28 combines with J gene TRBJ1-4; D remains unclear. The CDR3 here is CASRARGSTNEKLFF. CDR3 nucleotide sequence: TGTGCCAGCCGGGCGCGGGGTTCAACTAATGAAAAACTGTTTTTT.